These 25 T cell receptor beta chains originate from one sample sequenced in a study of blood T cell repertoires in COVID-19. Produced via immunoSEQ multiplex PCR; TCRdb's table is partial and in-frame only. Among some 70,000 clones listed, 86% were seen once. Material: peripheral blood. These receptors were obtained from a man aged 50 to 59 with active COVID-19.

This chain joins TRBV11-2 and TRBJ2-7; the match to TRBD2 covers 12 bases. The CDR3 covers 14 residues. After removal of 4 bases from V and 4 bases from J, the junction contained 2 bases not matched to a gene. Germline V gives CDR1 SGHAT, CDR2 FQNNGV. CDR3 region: CASSSTSGSYEQYV. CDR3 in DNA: TGTGCCAGCAGCTCGACTAGCGGGAGTTACGAGCAGTACGTC.

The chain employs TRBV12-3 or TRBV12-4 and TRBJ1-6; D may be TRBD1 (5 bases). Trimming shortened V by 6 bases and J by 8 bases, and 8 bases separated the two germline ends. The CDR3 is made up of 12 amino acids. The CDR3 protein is CASRGGDSPLHF. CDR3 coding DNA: TGTGCCAGCAGGGGGGGGGATTCACCCCTCCACTTT.

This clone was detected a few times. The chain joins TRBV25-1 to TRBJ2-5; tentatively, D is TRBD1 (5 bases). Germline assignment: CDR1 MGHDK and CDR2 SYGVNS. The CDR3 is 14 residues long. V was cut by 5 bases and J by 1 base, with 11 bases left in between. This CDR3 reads CASSRSDSQETQYF. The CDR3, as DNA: TGTGCCAGCAGTAGGAGCGACAGCCAAGAGACCCAGTACTTC.

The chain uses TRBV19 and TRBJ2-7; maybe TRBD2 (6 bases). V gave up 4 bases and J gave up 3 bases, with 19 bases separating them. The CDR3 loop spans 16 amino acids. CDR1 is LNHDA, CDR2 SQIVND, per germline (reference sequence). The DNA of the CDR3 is TGTGCCAGTAGTAACGGGGGTCGACTGTTCGGCTACGAGCAGTACTTC. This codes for CASSNGGRLFGYEQYF.

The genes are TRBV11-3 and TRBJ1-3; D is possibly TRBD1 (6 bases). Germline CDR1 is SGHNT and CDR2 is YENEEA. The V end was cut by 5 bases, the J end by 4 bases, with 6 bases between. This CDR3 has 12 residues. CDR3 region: CASSDRGNTIYF. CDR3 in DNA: TGTGCCAGCAGCGACAGGGGAAACACCATATATTTT.

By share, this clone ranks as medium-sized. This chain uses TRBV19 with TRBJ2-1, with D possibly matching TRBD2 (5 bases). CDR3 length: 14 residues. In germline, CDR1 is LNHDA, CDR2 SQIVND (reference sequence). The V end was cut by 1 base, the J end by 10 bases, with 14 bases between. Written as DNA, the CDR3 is TGTGCCAGTAGTATAGGAGGACTCCTGGGCGAGCAGTTCTTC. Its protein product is CASSIGGLLGEQFF.

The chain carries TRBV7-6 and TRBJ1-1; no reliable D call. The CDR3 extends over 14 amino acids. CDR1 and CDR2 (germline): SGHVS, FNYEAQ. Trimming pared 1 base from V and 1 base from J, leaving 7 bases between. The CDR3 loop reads CASSLVSGNTEAFF. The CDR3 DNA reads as TGTGCCAGCAGCTTAGTCTCGGGGAACACTGAAGCTTTCTTT.

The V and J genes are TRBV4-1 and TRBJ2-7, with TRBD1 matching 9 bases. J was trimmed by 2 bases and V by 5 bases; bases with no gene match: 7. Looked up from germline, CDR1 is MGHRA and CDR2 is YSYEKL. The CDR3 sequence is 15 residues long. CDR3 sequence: CASSEIRTGAYEQYF. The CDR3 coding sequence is TGCGCCAGCAGCGAAATTAGGACAGGGGCCTACGAGCAGTACTTC.

CDR3 protein: CASSVATGRGETQYF. The CDR3 DNA sequence: TGTGCCAGCAGCGTAGCAACGGGTAGGGGGGAGACCCAGTACTTC. This chain links TRBV9 with TRBJ2-5, with D perhaps matching TRBD1 (6 bases). Germline V gene sequence: CDR1 SGDLS, CDR2 YYNGEE. The CDR3 sequence is 15 residues long. V was trimmed by 0 bases and J by 5 bases, leaving 14 bases between them.

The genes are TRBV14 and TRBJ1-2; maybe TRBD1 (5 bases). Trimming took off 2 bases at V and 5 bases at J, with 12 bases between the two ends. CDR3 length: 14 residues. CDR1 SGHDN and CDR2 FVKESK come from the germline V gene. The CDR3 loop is CASSQIQVPYGYTF. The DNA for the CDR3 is TGTGCCAGCAGCCAAATACAGGTTCCGTATGGCTACACCTTC.

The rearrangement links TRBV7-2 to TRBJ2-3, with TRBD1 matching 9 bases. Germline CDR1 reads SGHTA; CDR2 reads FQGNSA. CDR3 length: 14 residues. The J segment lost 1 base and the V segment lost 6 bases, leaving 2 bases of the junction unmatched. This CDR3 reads CASRRDRGTDTQYF. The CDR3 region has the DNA TGTGCCAGCAGACGGGACAGGGGCACAGATACGCAGTATTTT.

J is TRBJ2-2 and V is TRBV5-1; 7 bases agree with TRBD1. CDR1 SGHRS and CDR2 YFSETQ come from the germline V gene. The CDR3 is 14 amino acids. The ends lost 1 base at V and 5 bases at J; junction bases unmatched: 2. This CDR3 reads CASSLTGVTGELFF. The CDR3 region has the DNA TGCGCCAGCAGCTTGACAGGGGTGACCGGGGAGCTGTTTTTT.

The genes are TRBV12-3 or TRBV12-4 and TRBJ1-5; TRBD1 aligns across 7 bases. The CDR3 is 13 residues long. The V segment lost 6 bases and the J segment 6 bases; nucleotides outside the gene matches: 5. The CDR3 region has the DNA TGTGCCAGCAGCTACAGGGGAAGTCAGCCCCAGCATTTT. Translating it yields CASSYRGSQPQHF.

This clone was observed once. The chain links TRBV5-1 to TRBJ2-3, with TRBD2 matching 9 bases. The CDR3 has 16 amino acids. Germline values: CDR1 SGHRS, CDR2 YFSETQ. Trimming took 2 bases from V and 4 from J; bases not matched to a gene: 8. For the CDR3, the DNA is TGCGCCAGCAGCTTTTTAGCGGGAGCTATTTCAGATACGCAGTATTTT. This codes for CASSFLAGAISDTQYF.

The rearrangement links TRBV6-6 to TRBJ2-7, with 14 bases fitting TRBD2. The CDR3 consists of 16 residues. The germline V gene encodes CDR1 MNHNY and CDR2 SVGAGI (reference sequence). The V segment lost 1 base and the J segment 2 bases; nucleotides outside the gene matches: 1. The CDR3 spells CASSYLGLAGAYEQYV. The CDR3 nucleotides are TGTGCCAGCAGTTACTTGGGACTAGCGGGAGCCTACGAGCAGTACGTC.

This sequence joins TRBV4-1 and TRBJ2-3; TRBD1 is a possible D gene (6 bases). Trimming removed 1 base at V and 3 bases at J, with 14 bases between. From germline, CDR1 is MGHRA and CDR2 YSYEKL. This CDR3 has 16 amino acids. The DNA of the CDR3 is TGCGCCAGCAGCCAAGGGCAGGGGCTGAGGACAGATACGCAGTATTTT. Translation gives CASSQGQGLRTDTQYF.

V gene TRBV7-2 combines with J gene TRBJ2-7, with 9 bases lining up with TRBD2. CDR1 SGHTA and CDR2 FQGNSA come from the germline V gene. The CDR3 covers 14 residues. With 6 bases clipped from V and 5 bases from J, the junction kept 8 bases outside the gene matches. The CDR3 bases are TGTGCCAGCAGACCTGGGACTAGCAATCACGAGCAGTACTTC. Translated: CASRPGTSNHEQYF. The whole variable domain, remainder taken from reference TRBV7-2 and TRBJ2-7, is GAGVSQSPSNKVTEKGKDVELRCDPISGHTALYWYRQSLGQGLEFLIYFQGNSAPDKSGLPSDRFSAERTGGSVSTLTIQRTQQEDSAVYLCASRPGTSNHEQYFGPGTRLTVT.

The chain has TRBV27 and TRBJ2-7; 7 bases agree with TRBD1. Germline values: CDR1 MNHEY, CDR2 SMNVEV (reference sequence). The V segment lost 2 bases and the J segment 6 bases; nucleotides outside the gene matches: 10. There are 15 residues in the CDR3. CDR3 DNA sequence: TGTGCCAGCAGTTTAGGCAGGGGGTATAATAGCGAGCAGTACGTC. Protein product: CASSLGRGYNSEQYV.

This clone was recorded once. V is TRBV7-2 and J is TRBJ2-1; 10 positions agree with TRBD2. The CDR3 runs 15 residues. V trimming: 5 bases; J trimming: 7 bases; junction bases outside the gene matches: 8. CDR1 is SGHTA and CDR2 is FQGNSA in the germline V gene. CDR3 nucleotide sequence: TGTGCCAGCAGCCCCACTAGCGGGGTACGAAATGAGCAGTTCTTC. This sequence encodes CASSPTSGVRNEQFF.

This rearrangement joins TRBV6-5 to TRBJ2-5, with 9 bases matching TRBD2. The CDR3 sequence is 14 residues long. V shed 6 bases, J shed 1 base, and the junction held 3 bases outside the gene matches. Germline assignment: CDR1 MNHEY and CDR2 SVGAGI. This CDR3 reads CASRKAGGQETQYF. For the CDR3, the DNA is TGTGCCAGCAGAAAAGCGGGGGGCCAAGAGACCCAGTACTTC.

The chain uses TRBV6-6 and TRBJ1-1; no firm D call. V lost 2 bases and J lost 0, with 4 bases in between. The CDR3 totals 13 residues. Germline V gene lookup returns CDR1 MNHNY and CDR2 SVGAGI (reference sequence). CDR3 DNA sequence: TGTGCCAGCAGTTACCAGATGAACACTGAAGCTTTCTTT. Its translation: CASSYQMNTEAFF.

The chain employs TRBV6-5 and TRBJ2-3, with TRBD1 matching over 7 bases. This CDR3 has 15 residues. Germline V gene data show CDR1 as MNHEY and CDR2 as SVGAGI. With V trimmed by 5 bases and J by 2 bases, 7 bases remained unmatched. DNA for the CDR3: TGTGCCAGCAGTCCATTAGACAGGGTCACAGATACGCAGTATTTT. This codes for CASSPLDRVTDTQYF.

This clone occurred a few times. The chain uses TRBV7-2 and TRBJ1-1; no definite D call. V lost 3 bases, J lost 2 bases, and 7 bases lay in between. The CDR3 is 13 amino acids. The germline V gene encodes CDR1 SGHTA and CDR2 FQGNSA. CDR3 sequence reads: CASSLSANTEAFF. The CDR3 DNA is TGTGCCAGCAGCTTGAGCGCAAACACTGAAGCTTTCTTT.

CDR3 loop: CASSSHRSDFTGSEQYF. CDR3 coding DNA: TGTGCCAGCAGCTCTCATCGCTCGGACTTCACGGGCAGCGAGCAGTACTTC. The chain employs TRBV7-9 and TRBJ2-7; D is perhaps TRBD2 (5 bases). Trimming took 4 bases from V and 6 from J, leaving 25 bases between them. The CDR3 is made up of 17 amino acids. Germline V gene sequence: CDR1 SEHNR, CDR2 FQNEAQ (reference sequence).

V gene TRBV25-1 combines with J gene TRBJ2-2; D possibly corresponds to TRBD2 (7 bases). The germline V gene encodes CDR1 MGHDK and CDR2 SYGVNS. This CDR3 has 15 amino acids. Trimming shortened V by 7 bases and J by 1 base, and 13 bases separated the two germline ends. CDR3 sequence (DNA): TGTGCCAGCACCCCGAGGGGGGGGAACACCGGGGAGCTGTTTTTT. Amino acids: CASTPRGGNTGELFF.